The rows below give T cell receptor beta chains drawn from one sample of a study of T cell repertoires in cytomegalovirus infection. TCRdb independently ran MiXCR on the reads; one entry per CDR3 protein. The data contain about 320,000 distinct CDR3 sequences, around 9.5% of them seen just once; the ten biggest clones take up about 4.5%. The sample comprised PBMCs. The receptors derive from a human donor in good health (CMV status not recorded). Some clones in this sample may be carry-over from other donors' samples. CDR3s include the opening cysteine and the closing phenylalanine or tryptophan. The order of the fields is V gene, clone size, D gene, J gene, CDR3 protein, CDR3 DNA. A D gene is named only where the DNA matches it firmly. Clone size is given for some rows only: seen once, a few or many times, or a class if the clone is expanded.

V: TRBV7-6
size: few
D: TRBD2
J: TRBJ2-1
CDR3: CASSLRTSGIEEQFF
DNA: TGTGCCAGCAGCTTAAGGACTAGCGGGATCGAAGAGCAGTTCTTC

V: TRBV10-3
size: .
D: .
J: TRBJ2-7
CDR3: CAISEGLALYEQYF
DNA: TGTGCCATCAGTGAAGGGCTAGCGCTATACGAGCAGTACTTC

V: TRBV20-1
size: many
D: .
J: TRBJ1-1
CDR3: CSALRPVLGYTEAFF
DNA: TGCAGTGCTCTCCGGCCGGTTTTAGGGTACACTGAAGCTTTCTTT

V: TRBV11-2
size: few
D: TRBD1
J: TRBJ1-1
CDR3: CASSRSRGLTEAFF
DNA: TGTGCCAGCAGCCGTTCCAGGGGGCTTACTGAAGCTTTCTTT

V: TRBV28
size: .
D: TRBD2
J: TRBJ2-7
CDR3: CASSLVGLALYEQYF
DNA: TGTGCCAGCAGTTTGGTGGGACTAGCACTCTACGAGCAGTACTTC

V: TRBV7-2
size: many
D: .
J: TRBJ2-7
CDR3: CASSQGLSTYYEQYF
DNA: TGTGCCAGCAGCCAAGGACTGAGCACCTACTACGAGCAGTACTTC

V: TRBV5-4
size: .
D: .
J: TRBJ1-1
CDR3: CASSLAIGTLFEAFF
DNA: TGTGCCAGCAGCTTGGCTATCGGGACACTTTTTGAAGCTTTCTTT

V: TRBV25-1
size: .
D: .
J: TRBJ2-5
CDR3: CASIFKKLQETQYF
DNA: TGTGCCAGCATATTCAAGAAACTCCAAGAGACCCAGTACTTC

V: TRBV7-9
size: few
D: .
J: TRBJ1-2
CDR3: CASSFWTDVNYGYTF
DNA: TGTGCCAGCAGCTTCTGGACGGATGTTAACTATGGCTACACCTTC

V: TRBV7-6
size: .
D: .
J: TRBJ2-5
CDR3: CASSLGGTKETQYF
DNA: TGTGCCAGCAGCTTGGGAGGAACCAAAGAGACCCAGTACTTC

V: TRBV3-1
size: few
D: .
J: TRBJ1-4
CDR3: CASSRQDGRFNEKLFF
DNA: TGTGCCAGCAGCCGGCAGGACGGTCGTTTTAATGAAAAACTTTTTTTT

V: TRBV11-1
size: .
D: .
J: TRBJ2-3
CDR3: CASLGITDTQYF
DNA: TGTGCCAGCCTGGGGATTACAGATACGCAGTATTTT

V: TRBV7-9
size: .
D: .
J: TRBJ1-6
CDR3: CASSSEVFSPLHF
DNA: TGTGCCAGCAGCTCCGAGGTTTTTTCACCCCTCCACTTT

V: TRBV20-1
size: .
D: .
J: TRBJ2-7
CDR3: CSARALTHYEQYF
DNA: TGCAGTGCTAGAGCGTTAACCCACTACGAGCAGTACTTC

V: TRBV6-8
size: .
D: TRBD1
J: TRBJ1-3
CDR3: CASNKGQGSGNTIYF
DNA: TGTGCCAGCAATAAAGGACAGGGCTCTGGAAACACCATATATTTT

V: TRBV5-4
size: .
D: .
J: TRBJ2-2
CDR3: CASSLDSGRGELFF
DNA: TGTGCCAGCAGCTTGGACAGCGGTCGCGGGGAGCTGTTTTTT

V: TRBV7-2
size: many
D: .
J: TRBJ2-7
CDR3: CASSLKGEQYF
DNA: TGTGCCAGCAGCTTAAAAGGCGAGCAGTACTTC

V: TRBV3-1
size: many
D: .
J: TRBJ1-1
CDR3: CASSRGGLNTEAFF
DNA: TGTGCCAGCAGCCGTGGAGGGCTGAACACTGAAGCTTTCTTT

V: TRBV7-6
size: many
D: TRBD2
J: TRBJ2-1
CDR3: CASTNTTSGSYNEQFF
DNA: TGTGCCAGCACCAATACAACTAGCGGGAGTTACAATGAGCAGTTCTTC

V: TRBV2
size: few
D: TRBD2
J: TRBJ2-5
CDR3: CASTTKRELAGLETQYF
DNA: TGTGCCAGCACTACAAAGAGGGAACTAGCGGGACTGGAGACCCAGTACTTC

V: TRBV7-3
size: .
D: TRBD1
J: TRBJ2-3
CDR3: CASSLTGQGARKDTQYF
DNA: TGTGCCAGCAGCTTAACTGGACAGGGGGCGCGTAAAGATACGCAGTATTTT

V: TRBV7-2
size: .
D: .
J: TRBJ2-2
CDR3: CASRGITNTGELFF
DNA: TGTGCCAGCAGGGGGATTACGAACACCGGGGAGCTGTTTTTT

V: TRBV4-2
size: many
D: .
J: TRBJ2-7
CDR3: CASSQSGGPEQYF
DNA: TGTGCCAGCAGCCAATCTGGAGGGCCCGAGCAGTACTTC

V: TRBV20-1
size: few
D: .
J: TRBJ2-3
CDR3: CSAIGPPGADTQYF
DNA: TGCAGTGCTATTGGGCCCCCGGGGGCAGATACGCAGTATTTT

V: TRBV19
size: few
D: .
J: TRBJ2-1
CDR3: CASSIVAGNEQFF
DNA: TGTGCCAGTAGTATTGTTGCCGGCAATGAGCAGTTCTTC

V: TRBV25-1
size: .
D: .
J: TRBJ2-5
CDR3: CASSVPGHPRGTQYF
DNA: TGTGCCAGCAGTGTTCCGGGACACCCAAGGGGGACCCAGTACTTC

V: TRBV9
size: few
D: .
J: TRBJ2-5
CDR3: CASNSYGETQYF
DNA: TGTGCCAGCAACTCCTATGGAGAGACCCAGTACTTC

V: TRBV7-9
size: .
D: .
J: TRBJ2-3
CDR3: CASILTDTQYF
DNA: TGTGCCAGCATTTTGACAGATACGCAGTATTTT

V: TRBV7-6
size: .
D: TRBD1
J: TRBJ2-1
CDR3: CASSVSPGQGYNEQFF
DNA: TGTGCCAGCAGCGTATCACCGGGACAGGGTTACAATGAGCAGTTCTTC

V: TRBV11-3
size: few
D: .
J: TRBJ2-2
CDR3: CASSLQGWTGELFF
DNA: TGTGCCAGCAGCTTGCAGGGGTGGACCGGGGAGCTGTTTTTT

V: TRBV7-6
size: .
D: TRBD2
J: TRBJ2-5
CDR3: CASSFGLAGGLRAETQYF
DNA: TGTGCCAGCAGCTTCGGGCTAGCGGGGGGTCTACGTGCGGAGACCCAGTACTTC

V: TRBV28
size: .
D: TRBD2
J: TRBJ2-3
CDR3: CASLGGGADTQYF
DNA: TGTGCCAGCCTGGGGGGGGGTGCAGATACGCAGTATTTT

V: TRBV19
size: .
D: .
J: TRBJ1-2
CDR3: CASSSPGTAHYGYTF
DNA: TGTGCCAGTAGTTCCCCGGGAACGGCGCACTATGGCTACACCTTC

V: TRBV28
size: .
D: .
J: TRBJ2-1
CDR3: CASSLYSVRNEQFF
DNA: TGTGCCAGCAGTTTATATTCAGTAAGAAATGAGCAGTTCTTC

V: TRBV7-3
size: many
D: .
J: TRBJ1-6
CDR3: CASSLTSYNSPLHF
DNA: TGTGCCAGCAGCTTGACCTCCTATAATTCACCCCTCCACTTT

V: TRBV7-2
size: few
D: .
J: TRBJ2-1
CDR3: CASSPDPVRDEQFF
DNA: TGTGCCAGCAGCCCAGACCCAGTCCGCGATGAGCAGTTCTTC

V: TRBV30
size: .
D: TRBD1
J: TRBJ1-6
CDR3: CAWNTDRGVDYNSPLHF
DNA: TGTGCCTGGAACACGGACAGGGGGGTGGACTATAATTCACCCCTCCACTTT

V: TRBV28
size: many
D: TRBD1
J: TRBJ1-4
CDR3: CASSSTGTGGEKLFF
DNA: TGTGCCAGCAGTTCAACCGGGACAGGGGGTGAAAAACTGTTTTTT

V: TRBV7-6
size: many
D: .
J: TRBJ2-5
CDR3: CASSFTRGETQYF
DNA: TGTGCCAGCAGCTTTACAAGGGGGGAGACCCAGTACTTC

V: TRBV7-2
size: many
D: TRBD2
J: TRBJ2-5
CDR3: CASSLAASGGQETQYF
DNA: TGTGCCAGCAGCTTAGCGGCTAGCGGGGGGCAGGAGACCCAGTACTTC

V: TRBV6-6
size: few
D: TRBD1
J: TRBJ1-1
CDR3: CASSARTGENTEAFF
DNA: TGTGCCAGCAGTGCACGGACAGGGGAGAACACTGAAGCTTTCTTT

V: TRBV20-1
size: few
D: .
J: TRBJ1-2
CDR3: CSASKGFSYGYTF
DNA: TGCAGTGCTAGTAAGGGGTTTAGCTATGGCTACACCTTC

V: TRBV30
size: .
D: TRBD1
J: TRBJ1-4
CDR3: CAWSAGQGNEKLFF
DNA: TGTGCCTGGAGTGCGGGACAGGGGAATGAAAAACTGTTTTTT

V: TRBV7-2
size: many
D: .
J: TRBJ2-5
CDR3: CASSFAGGGETQYF
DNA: TGTGCCAGCAGCTTCGCTGGCGGAGGGGAGACCCAGTACTTC

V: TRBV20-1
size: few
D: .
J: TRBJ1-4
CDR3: CSARRPGPNNEKLFF
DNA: TGCAGTGCTAGGAGGCCGGGACCGAATAATGAAAAACTGTTTTTT

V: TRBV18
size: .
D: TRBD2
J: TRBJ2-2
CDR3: CASSPLAGGPEGNTGELFF
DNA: TGTGCCAGCTCACCACTAGCGGGAGGGCCCGAGGGAAACACCGGGGAGCTGTTTTTT

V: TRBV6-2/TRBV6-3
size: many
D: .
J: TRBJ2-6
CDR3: CASSTDPGSGANVLTF
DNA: TGTGCCAGCAGTACCGACCCGGGCTCTGGGGCCAACGTCCTGACTTTC

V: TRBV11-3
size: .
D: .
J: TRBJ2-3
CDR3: CASSLDGVPDTQYF
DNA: TGTGCCAGCAGCTTAGACGGGGTCCCAGATACGCAGTATTTT

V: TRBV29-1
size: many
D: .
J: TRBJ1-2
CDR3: CSVGSGGDGYTF
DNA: TGCAGCGTTGGATCGGGGGGGGATGGCTACACCTTC

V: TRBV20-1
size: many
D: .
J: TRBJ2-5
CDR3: CSASGAQETQYF
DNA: TGCAGTGCTAGCGGAGCCCAAGAGACCCAGTACTTC

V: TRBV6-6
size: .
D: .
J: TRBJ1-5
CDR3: CASSYSNSGAQHF
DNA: TGTGCCAGCAGTTACTCGAATTCGGGGGCCCAGCATTTT

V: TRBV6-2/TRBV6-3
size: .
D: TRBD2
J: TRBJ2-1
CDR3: CASSTSSGRQFF
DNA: TGTGCCAGCAGTACCTCTAGCGGACGGCAGTTCTTC

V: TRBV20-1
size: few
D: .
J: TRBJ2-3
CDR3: CRGREVATDTQYF
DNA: TGCAGGGGGCGCGAAGTAGCCACAGATACGCAGTATTTT

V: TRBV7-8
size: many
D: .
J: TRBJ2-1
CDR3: CASSLAPLGAEQFF
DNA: TGTGCCAGCAGCTTAGCTCCGCTGGGGGCTGAGCAGTTCTTC

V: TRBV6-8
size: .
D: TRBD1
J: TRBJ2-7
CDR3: CASSTTPGGEQYF
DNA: TGTGCCAGCAGTACCACCCCAGGGGGTGAGCAGTACTTC

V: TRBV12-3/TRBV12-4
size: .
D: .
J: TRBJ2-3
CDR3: CASRLPGTDTQYF
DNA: TGTGCCAGCAGACTTCCCGGGACAGATACGCAGTATTTT

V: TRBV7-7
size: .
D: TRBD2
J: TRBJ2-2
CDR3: CASSLAREGTGELFF
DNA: TGTGCCAGCAGCTTAGCGCGGGAGGGGACCGGGGAGCTGTTTTTT

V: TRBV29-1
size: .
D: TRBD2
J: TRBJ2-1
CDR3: CSVHPAGEGKGEQFF
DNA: TGCAGCGTCCACCCAGCGGGGGAGGGAAAGGGTGAGCAGTTCTTC